Each of the 25 T cell receptor beta chains below was sequenced from the same sample in a study of T cells in Graves' hyperthyroidism and ophthalmopathy (dated by TCRdb to between 2017 and 2020). Receptors were amplified or captured by multiplex PCR. TCRdb names Illumina HiSeq 2000 as the instrument used. The TCR beta CDR3 regions were amplified from the RNA transcripts. For the first round of RT-PCR on the TCR CDR3, the HTBI primer set was used together with the Qiagen OneStep RT-PCR kit. Using fastp at Q25 and MiXCR, TCRdb reprocessed the public reads and kept productive beta chains. Duplicate CDR3 protein sequences are folded into a single record with the most common DNA and genes. Across this sample there are 600,000 to 650,000 distinct CDR3 sequences, with under 25% seen only once. Of the sample, about 34% is held by the ten largest clones. Sequencing was carried out using blood. Receptors were obtained from a man younger than 40 with Graves' ophthalmopathy.

The chain recombines TRBV7-9 with TRBJ2-3, with 13 bases lining up with TRBD2. In germline, CDR1 is SEHNR, CDR2 FQNEAQ (reference sequence). V trimming: 5 bases; J trimming: 4 bases; junction bases outside the gene matches: 6. This CDR3 region has 16 residues. CDR3 in amino acids: CASSRWTSGSSDTQYF. The CDR3, as DNA: TGTGCCAGCAGCCGCTGGACTAGCGGGAGTTCAGATACGCAGTATTTT.

The rearrangement joins TRBV20-1 to TRBJ1-1; D possibly corresponds to TRBD1 (6 bases). This CDR3 is 15 amino acids long. Per the germline V gene, CDR1 is DFQATT and CDR2 is SNEGSKA (reference sequence). V was shortened by 5 bases and J by 1 base, with 17 bases between the two germline ends. CDR3 in DNA: TGCAGTGCTCTAGATACAGGGAAAGGGAACACTGAAGCTTTCTTT. It codes for CSALDTGKGNTEAFF.

The V and J genes are TRBV7-6 and TRBJ2-3; 10 bases match TRBD1. Germline CDR1 is SGHVS and CDR2 is FNYEAQ. The trim removed 5 bases at V and 5 bases at J, leaving 7 bases unmatched. The CDR3 has 15 amino acids. The DNA of the CDR3 is TGTGCCAGCAGCCGCCTCGGACAGGGGGGAGATACGCAGTATTTT. Residues: CASSRLGQGGDTQYF.

Only a few counts were recorded for this clonotype. The chain couples TRBV6-2 or TRBV6-3 to TRBJ2-1; D is possibly TRBD2 (6 bases). Trimming pared 2 bases from V and 6 bases from J, leaving 11 bases between. This CDR3 spans 14 amino acids. Germline CDR1 is MNHEY and CDR2 is SVGEGT. The chain's CDR3 is CASSYVLAFNEQFF. Here the CDR3 DNA reads TGTGCCAGCAGTTACGTGCTAGCGTTCAATGAGCAGTTCTTC.

This chain connects TRBV5-4 to TRBJ1-1; D call uncertain. This CDR3 is built from 15 residues. Trimming pared 2 bases from V and 3 bases from J, leaving 14 bases between. Per the germline V gene, CDR1 is SGHNT and CDR2 is YYREEE (reference sequence). CDR3 region: CASSLSPGGDTEAFF. DNA for the CDR3: TGTGCCAGCAGCTTATCTCCCGGAGGCGACACTGAAGCTTTCTTT.

A note on this clonotype: The junction differs from germline at one of its ends, possibly a read error. The gene calls are TRBV24-1 and TRBJ2-7, with no clear D. CDR3 length: 13 residues. The germline V gene encodes CDR1 KGHDR and CDR2 SFDVKD. The CDR3 loop is CASSYGLFHEQYF. The DNA of the CDR3 is TGTGCCAGCAGTTACGGTCTCTTCCACGAGCAGTACTTC.

This clonotype has more than one count but fewer than ten. The chain carries TRBV6-5 and TRBJ2-5; D uncertain. The V gene's germline CDR1 is MNHEY and CDR2 SVGAGI. The CDR3 runs 14 residues. Trimming left V 2 bases short and J 3 bases short, with 10 bases between. Here the CDR3 reads CASSYMEKKETQYF. As DNA, the CDR3 is TGTGCCAGCAGTTACATGGAGAAAAAAGAGACCCAGTACTTC.

This clonotype was observed many times. The chain is built from TRBV7-8 and TRBJ2-1, with 8 bases identical to TRBD1. Germline CDR1 and CDR2: SGHVS and FQNEAQ. This CDR3 contains 16 residues. With V trimmed by 5 bases and J by 0 bases, 6 bases remained unmatched. The CDR3 sequence: CASSPADRGSYNEQFF. CDR3 in DNA: TGTGCCAGCAGCCCAGCTGACAGGGGCTCCTACAATGAGCAGTTCTTC.

This rearrangement joins TRBV19 to TRBJ2-5; 7 nucleotides line up with TRBD2. The germline V gene has CDR1 LNHDA and CDR2 SQIVND (reference sequence). The CDR3 is made up of 14 amino acids. Trimming took 5 bases from V and 5 from J; bases not matched to a gene: 8. The CDR3 nucleotides read TGTGCCAGTAGTGATGGGGGGGTAGGGGAGACCCAGTACTTC. As protein: CASSDGGVGETQYF.

This clonotype was seen repeatedly, ten times or more. The genes are TRBV11-2 and TRBJ2-7, with 16 bases identical to TRBD2. The length of the CDR3 is 15 residues. The V gene end was trimmed by 4 bases and the J gene end by 5 bases; junction bases not matched to a gene: 2. Per the germline V gene, CDR1 is SGHAT and CDR2 is FQNNGV. The chain's CDR3 is CASSWGLAGGNEQYF. The CDR3 nucleotides read TGTGCCAGCAGCTGGGGACTAGCGGGAGGGAACGAGCAGTACTTC. Looking up the rest from reference TRBV11-2 and TRBJ2-7 gives the full variable domain: EAGVAQSPRYKIIEKRQSVAFWCNPISGHATLYWYQQILGQGPKLLIQFQNNGVVDDSQLPKDRFSAERLKGVDSTLKIQPAKLEDSAVYLCASSWGLAGGNEQYFGPGTRLTVT.

There are many counts of this clonotype. V gene TRBV7-9 combines with J gene TRBJ2-7; D ambiguous. The CDR3 totals 14 residues. Germline V gene data show CDR1 as SEHNR and CDR2 as FQNEAQ (reference sequence). The V end was cut by 5 bases, the J end by 0 bases, with 11 bases between. This chain's CDR3 is CASSPGSSSYEQYF. CDR3 sequence (DNA): TGTGCCAGCAGCCCAGGTAGCAGCTCCTACGAGCAGTACTTC.

At least ten counts were recorded for this clonotype. The rearrangement uses TRBV7-2 and TRBJ2-1, with D unresolved. The CDR3 sequence is 13 residues long. Trimming took 5 bases from V and 6 from J, leaving 11 bases between them. Per the germline V gene, CDR1 is SGHTA and CDR2 is FQGNSA. CDR3 amino acids: CASSLIPPNEQFF. DNA for the CDR3: TGTGCCAGCAGCCTAATCCCCCCCAATGAGCAGTTCTTC.

The chain recombines TRBV7-9 with TRBJ2-7, with 9 nucleotides matching TRBD2. The CDR3 has 17 residues. Trimming removed 1 base from V and 3 bases from J; junction bases left unmatched: 10. Germline V gene sequence: CDR1 SEHNR, CDR2 FQNEAQ (reference sequence). The CDR3 DNA reads TGTGCCAGCAGCTTAGACCGATACGGAGCGGGAGGCTACGAGCAGTACTTC. Encoded protein: CASSLDRYGAGGYEQYF.

V and J are TRBV20-1 and TRBJ1-1, with D perhaps matching TRBD1 (5 bases). Germline V gene data show CDR1 as DFQATT and CDR2 as SNEGSKA (reference sequence). CDR3 length: 17 amino acids. Trimming took 1 base from V and 0 from J, leaving 18 bases between them. The CDR3 nucleotides read TGCAGTGCTAGAGCCAAGGTCCAGGCAGGGTTGAACACTGAAGCTTTCTTT. Translation gives CSARAKVQAGLNTEAFF.

This clonotype was seen more than once but under ten times. A read error may produce the germline difference seen at one junction end. This chain connects TRBV7-7 to TRBJ2-1; the match to TRBD2 covers 8 bases. The CDR3 covers 13 residues. Germline CDR1 SSHAT, CDR2 FNYEAQ (reference sequence). Written as DNA, the CDR3 is TGTGCTAGCAGCCCAGCGGGAGCCAATGAGCAGTTCTTC. This gives the protein CASSPAGANEQFF.

The chain joins TRBV19 to TRBJ2-1, with D perhaps being TRBD1 or TRBD2 (5 bases each). The CDR3 spans 13 residues. CDR1 is LNHDA and CDR2 is SQIVND in the germline V gene (reference sequence). Trimming took 7 bases from V and 0 from J, leaving 7 bases between them. CDR3 residues: CASTGSSYNEQFF. The CDR3 DNA reads as TGTGCCAGTACAGGGAGCTCCTACAATGAGCAGTTCTTC.

This clonotype was picked up a small number of times. The chain is built from TRBV7-2 and TRBJ2-5; D ambiguous. The V end was cut by 4 bases, the J end by 9 bases, with 21 bases between. Germline V gives CDR1 SGHTA, CDR2 FQGNSA. The CDR3 length is 15 residues. Here the CDR3 reads CASSYYNGRGLAQYF. CDR3 nucleotides: TGTGCCAGCAGCTATTATAACGGCCGAGGTTTGGCCCAGTACTTC.

There are a few counts of this clonotype. This chain connects TRBV7-2 to TRBJ1-4, with 8 bases that match TRBD1. V was clipped by 4 bases and J by 6 bases; unmatched bases: 10. This CDR3 comprises 16 residues. In germline, CDR1 is SGHTA, CDR2 FQGNSA. DNA of the CDR3: TGTGCCAGCAGCTCGACAGGGGCGGGGTTGGATGAAAAACTGTTTTTT. Protein product: CASSSTGAGLDEKLFF.

This clonotype was counted ten times or more. V usage is TRBV2 and J usage is TRBJ2-7; possible D gene TRBD1, 5 bases. Trimming took off 7 bases at V and 3 bases at J, with 22 bases between the two ends. This CDR3 spans 16 amino acids. Looked up from germline, CDR1 is SNHLY and CDR2 is FYNNEI. CDR3 protein: CASMGLETPTDYEQYF. CDR3 nucleotides: TGTGCCAGCATGGGGCTAGAGACCCCAACGGACTACGAGCAGTACTTC.

V usage is TRBV5-1 and J usage is TRBJ1-1; D may be TRBD1 (5 bases). The V end was cut by 0 bases, the J end by 0 bases, with 15 bases between. The germline V gene encodes CDR1 SGHRS and CDR2 YFSETQ. The CDR3 extends over 17 amino acids. The CDR3 here is CASSLGVGAGMNTEAFF. DNA for the CDR3: TGCGCCAGCAGCTTGGGGGTAGGTGCAGGGATGAACACTGAAGCTTTCTTT.

This chain joins TRBV30 and TRBJ2-7; D assignment may be TRBD1 or TRBD2 (5 bases each). From germline, CDR1 is GTSNPN and CDR2 SVGIG (reference sequence). CDR3 length: 15 amino acids. Trimming left V 7 bases short and J 0 bases short, with 19 bases between. The CDR3 sequence is CALDTPQRSSYEQYF. CDR3 nucleotides: TGTGCCTTGGACACACCCCAGCGGAGCTCCTACGAGCAGTACTTC.

CDR3 residues: CASSLRRGLAYEQYF. The CDR3 bases are TGTGCCAGCAGTTTAAGGAGGGGACTAGCTTACGAGCAGTACTTC. V and J are TRBV27 and TRBJ2-7, with TRBD2 matching 9 bases. The CDR3 contains 15 residues. Per germline, CDR1 MNHEY and CDR2 SMNVEV (reference sequence). V lost 2 bases and J lost 4; bases outside the gene matches: 6.

This clonotype was seen more than once but under ten times. The CDR3 sequence is CASRGRQGRESPLHF. The DNA for the CDR3 is TGTGCCAGCAGGGGAAGACAGGGCCGAGAATCACCCCTCCACTTT. V and J are TRBV27 and TRBJ1-6, with TRBD1 matching 7 bases. The CDR3 contains 15 residues. Germline V gene lookup returns CDR1 MNHEY and CDR2 SMNVEV (reference sequence). J was trimmed by 10 bases and V by 6 bases; bases with no gene match: 12.

This clonotype occurred a few times. The V and J genes are TRBV7-2 and TRBJ2-3, with D maybe TRBD2 (6 bases). Germline assignment: CDR1 SGHTA and CDR2 FQGNSA. V was pared by 6 bases and J by 2 bases, with 12 bases between. The CDR3 has 14 residues. DNA for the CDR3: TGTGCCAGCAGGATTAGCGGCCTCACAGATACGCAGTATTTT. This encodes CASRISGLTDTQYF.

In its sample, this clonotype was seen many times. The V gene is TRBV5-1, the J gene TRBJ2-1; 9 positions match TRBD2. V lost 1 base and J lost 5; bases outside the gene matches: 7. The CDR3 sequence is 16 residues long. CDR1 is SGHRS, CDR2 YFSETQ, per germline. CDR3 coding DNA: TGCGCCAGCAGCTTGTCATTTAGCGGGAGCCACAATGAGCAGTTCTTC. Translated, it gives CASSLSFSGSHNEQFF.